This TCR beta chain stems from a study of Graves' ophthalmopathy and Graves' hyperthyroidism. From RNA, the CDR3 regions of TCR beta chains were amplified and sequenced. HTBI-primed RT-PCR formed the first round, and a multiplex PCR formed the second. TCRdb re-called the multiplex PCR reads with MiXCR, one entry per CDR3 protein. The profile shows about 160,000 distinct CDR3 sequences, 37% of them singletons. Only a few counts were recorded for this clonotype. The CDR3 contains 14 residues. Trimming at V came to 4 bases and at J to 3 bases, leaving 5 bases not matched to a gene. The sequence came from a woman aged 40 to 50 with Graves' ophthalmopathy. V and J are TRBV12-3 or TRBV12-4 and TRBJ2-7; 8 positions match TRBD1. The sample comprised peripheral blood. The CDR3 spells CASSSGQGGYEQYF. The CDR3 region has the DNA TGTGCCAGCAGTTCTGGACAGGGAGGCTACGAGCAGTACTTC.